The 4 T cell receptor beta chains below all came from one sample that was sequenced in a study of CD8+CD57+ T cells in acquired aplastic anemia. TCR beta VDJ combinations and CDR3 sequences were profiled from genomic DNA. TCRdb re-analysed the reads in MiXCR, keeping a single row per CDR3 protein. Here the sample spans roughly 170,000 distinct CDR3 sequences, about 50% being singletons. An expansion of CD8+CD57+ cells by flow cytometry had been shown in patients chosen for sequencing. The sample was sorted CD4+, CD8+, or CD8+CD57+ T cells (not recorded which) from PBMCs. The receptor source for this set is a human donor with aplastic anemia.

This clonotype was observed at least ten times. The gene calls are TRBV19 and TRBJ2-5; 9 bases agree with TRBD2. From germline, CDR1 is LNHDA and CDR2 SQIVND (reference sequence). This CDR3 contains 14 residues. V gave up 5 bases and J gave up 0 bases; unmatched junction bases: 1. The CDR3, as DNA: TGTGCCAGTAGTCTAGCGGGGCACCAAGAGACCCAGTACTTC. Translating gives CASSLAGHQETQYF.

The rearrangement links TRBV24-1 to TRBJ2-1, with unresolved D. Trimming took off 3 bases at V and 9 bases at J, with 11 bases between the two ends. From germline, CDR1 is KGHDR and CDR2 SFDVKD. The CDR3 extends over 13 amino acids. The chain's CDR3 is CATSDEETGEQFF. The CDR3 DNA is TGTGCCACCAGTGATGAGGAGACGGGTGAGCAGTTCTTC.

This clonotype appeared a few times. This sequence joins TRBV20-1 and TRBJ2-7; D is perhaps TRBD1 (6 bases). The CDR3 runs to 13 residues. V was trimmed by 6 bases and J by 2 bases, leaving 14 bases between them. The germline V gene has CDR1 DFQATT and CDR2 SNEGSKA (reference sequence). The CDR3 region is CSARQATTYEQYF. In nucleotides, the CDR3 is TGCAGTGCGAGACAGGCCACAACCTACGAGCAGTACTTC.

The chain combines TRBV10-3 with TRBJ1-1; TRBD1 agrees at 7 bases. V was pared by 6 bases and J by 4 bases, with 8 bases of the junction left unmatched. The germline V gene has CDR1 ENHRY and CDR2 SYGVKD. There are 14 residues in the CDR3. The CDR3 DNA is TGTGCCATCAGAGGGGGCAGTTTGATCACTGAAGCTTTCTTT. As protein: CAIRGGSLITEAFF.